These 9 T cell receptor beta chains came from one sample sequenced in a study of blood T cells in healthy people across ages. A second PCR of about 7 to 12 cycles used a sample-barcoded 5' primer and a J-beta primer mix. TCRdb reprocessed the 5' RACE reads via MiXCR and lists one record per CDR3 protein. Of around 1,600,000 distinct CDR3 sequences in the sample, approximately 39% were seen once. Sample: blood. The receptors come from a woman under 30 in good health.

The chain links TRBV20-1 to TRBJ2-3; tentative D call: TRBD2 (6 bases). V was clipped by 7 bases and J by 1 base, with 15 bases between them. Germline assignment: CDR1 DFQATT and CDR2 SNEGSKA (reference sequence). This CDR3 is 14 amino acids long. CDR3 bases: TGCAGTGATCAACTAGCCTCCGGCACAGATACGCAGTATTTT. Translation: CSDQLASGTDTQYF.

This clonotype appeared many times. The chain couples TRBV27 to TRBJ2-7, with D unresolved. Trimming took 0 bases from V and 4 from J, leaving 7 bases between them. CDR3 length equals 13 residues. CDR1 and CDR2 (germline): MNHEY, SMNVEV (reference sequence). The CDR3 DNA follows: TGTGCCAGCAGTTTATCGCCCAGTTACGAGCAGTACTTC. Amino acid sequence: CASSLSPSYEQYF.

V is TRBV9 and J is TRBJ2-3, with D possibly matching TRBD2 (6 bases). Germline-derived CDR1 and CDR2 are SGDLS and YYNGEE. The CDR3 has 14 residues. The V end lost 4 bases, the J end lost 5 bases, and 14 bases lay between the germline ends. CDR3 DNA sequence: TGTGCCAGCAGCCCTCCCCCGGGACTAGATACGCAGTATTTT. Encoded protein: CASSPPPGLDTQYF.

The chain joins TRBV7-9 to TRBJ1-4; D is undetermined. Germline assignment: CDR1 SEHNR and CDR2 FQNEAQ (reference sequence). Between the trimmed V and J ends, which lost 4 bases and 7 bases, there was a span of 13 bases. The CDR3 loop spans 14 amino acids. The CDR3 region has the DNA TGTGCCAGCAGCTCGAAGAAATCAGGTGAAAAACTGTTTTTT. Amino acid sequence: CASSSKKSGEKLFF.

The CDR3 nucleotides read TGTGCCAGCAGCAGAGTCGACAGGGATGCATATACGCAGTATTTT. It translates to CASSRVDRDAYTQYF. The chain employs TRBV7-8 and TRBJ2-3, with 7 positions matching TRBD1. CDR1 and CDR2 (germline): SGHVS, FQNEAQ. Losses at the gene ends were 5 bases for V and 7 bases for J; bases not matched to a gene: 12. The CDR3 length is 15 residues.

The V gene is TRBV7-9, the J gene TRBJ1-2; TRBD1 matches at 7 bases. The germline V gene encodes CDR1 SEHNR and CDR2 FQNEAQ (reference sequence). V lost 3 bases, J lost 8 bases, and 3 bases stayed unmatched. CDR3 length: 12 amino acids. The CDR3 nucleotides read TGTGCCAGCAGCTTCACAGGGGAAGGCTACACCTTC. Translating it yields CASSFTGEGYTF.

CDR3 residues: CASSCGLAGRNEQYF. CDR3 nucleotide sequence: TGTGCCAGCAGTTGTGGACTAGCGGGTCGGAATGAGCAGTACTTC. The V gene is TRBV12-3 or TRBV12-4, the J gene TRBJ2-7; the match to TRBD2 covers 11 bases. The CDR3 has 15 residues. The V and J ends lost 4 bases and 7 bases, in that order; junction bases with no gene match: 9.

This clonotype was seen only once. The chain's CDR3 is CASSQSRGTSAEQYF. The DNA of the CDR3 is TGTGCCAGCAGTCAATCCCGGGGGACTAGCGCTGAGCAGTACTTC. This sequence joins TRBV27 and TRBJ2-7, with TRBD2 identical over 10 bases. The length of the CDR3 is 15 residues. V was pared by 5 bases and J by 7 bases, with 11 bases of the junction left unmatched. CDR1 and CDR2 from the germline V gene are MNHEY and SMNVEV (reference sequence).

CDR3 nucleotides: TGTGCCAGCAGCTTAAGTGGGGCCCCCAGCGGGGAGCTGTTTTTT. Its protein product is CASSLSGAPSGELFF. The V gene is TRBV7-6, the J gene TRBJ2-2, with D possibly being TRBD1 (5 bases). The CDR3 runs 15 residues. The V and J ends lost 2 bases and 7 bases respectively, with 14 bases between them. Germline-derived CDR1 and CDR2 are SGHVS and FNYEAQ. The whole variable domain, filled in from reference TRBV7-6 and TRBJ2-2, reads GAGVSQSPRYKVTKRGQDVALRCDPISGHVSLYWYRQALGQGPEFLTYFNYEAQQDKSGLPNDRFSAERPEGSISTLTIQRTEQRDSAMYRCASSLSGAPSGELFFGEGSRLTVL.